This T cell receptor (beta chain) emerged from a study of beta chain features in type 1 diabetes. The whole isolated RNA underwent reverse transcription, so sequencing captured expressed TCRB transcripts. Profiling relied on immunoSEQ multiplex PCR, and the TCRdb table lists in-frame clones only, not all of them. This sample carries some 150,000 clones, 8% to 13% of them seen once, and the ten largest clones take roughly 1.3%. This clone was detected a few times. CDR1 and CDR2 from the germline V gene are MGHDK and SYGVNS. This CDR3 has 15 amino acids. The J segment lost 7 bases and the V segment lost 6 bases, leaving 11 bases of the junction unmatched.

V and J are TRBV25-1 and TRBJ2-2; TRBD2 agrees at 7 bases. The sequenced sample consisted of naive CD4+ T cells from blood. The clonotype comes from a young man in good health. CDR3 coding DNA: TGTGCCAGCAGGGGGGGGGAACGGATTTTCGGGGAGCTGTTTTTT. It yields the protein CASRGGERIFGELFF.